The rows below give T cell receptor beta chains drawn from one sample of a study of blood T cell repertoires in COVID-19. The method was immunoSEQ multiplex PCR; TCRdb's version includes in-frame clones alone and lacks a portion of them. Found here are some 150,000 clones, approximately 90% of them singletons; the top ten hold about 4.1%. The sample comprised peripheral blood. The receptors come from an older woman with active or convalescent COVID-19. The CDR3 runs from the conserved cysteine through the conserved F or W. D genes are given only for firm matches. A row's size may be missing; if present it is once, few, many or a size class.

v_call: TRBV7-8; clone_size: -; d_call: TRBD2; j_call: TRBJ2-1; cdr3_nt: TGTGCCAGCATCCCTGACCTAGCGGGGGGCTTCAATGAGCAGTTCTTC; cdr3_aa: CASIPDLAGGFNEQFF
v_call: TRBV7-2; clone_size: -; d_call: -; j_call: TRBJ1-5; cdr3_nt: TGTGCCAGCAGCTTTACGGGGGGCACGGCTCAGCCCCAGCATTTT; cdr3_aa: CASSFTGGTAQPQHF
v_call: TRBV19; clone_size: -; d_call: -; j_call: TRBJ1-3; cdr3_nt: TGTGCCAGTAGTTCGGGTTCTGGAAACACCATATATTTT; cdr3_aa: CASSSGSGNTIYF
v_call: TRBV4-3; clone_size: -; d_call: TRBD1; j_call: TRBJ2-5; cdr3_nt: TGCGCCAGCAGCCGCCTACAGGGGTACCAAGAGACCCAGTACTTC; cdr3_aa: CASSRLQGYQETQYF
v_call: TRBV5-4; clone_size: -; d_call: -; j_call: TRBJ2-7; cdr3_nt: TGTGCCAGCAGATCCCAGGGGGGCGAGCAGTACTTC; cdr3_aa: CASRSQGGEQYF
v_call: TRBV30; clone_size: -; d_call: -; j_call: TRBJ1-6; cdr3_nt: TGTGCCTGGAGTGTACAGGGCAATTCACCCCTCCACTTT; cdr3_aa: CAWSVQGNSPLHF
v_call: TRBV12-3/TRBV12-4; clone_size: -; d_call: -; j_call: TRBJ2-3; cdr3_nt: TGTGCCAGCAGTTTCCAGAGCACAGATACGCAGTATTTT; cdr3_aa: CASSFQSTDTQYF
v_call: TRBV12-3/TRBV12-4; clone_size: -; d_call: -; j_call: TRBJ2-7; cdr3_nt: TGTGCCAGCAGGACCGGGACCGGGGGCGAGCAGTACTTC; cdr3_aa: CASRTGTGGEQYF
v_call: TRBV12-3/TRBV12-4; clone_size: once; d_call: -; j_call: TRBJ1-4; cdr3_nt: TGTGCCAGCAGAGATAGAGCTGAAAAACTGTTTTTT; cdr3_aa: CASRDRAEKLFF
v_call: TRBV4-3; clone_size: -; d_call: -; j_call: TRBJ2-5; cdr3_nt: TGCGCCAGCAGCCCTACAGGGTACCAAGAGACCCAGTACTTC; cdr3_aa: CASSPTGYQETQYF
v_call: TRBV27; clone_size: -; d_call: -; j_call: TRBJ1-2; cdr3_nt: TGTGCCAGCAGTTCGTCAGGGATCAGCTATGGCTACACCTTC; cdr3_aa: CASSSSGISYGYTF
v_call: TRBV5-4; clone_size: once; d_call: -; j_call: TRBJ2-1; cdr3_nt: TGTGCCAGCAGCCCGGGGGGCGGCCCCTACAATGAGCAGTTCTTC; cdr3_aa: CASSPGGGPYNEQFF
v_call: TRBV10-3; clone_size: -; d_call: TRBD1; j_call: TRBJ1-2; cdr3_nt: TGTGCCATCAGTATGGCGGGGACAGGGGGCGAAAATAGCTATGGCTACACCTTC; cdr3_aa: CAISMAGTGGENSYGYTF
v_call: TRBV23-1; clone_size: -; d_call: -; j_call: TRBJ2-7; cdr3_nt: TGCGCCACCCAGGGGAGCACCTACGAGCAGTACTTC; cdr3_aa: CATQGSTYEQYF
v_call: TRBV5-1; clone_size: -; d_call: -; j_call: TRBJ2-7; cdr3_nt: TGCGCCAGCAGCTTGATTTTCGGGTACGAGCAGTACTTC; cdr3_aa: CASSLIFGYEQYF
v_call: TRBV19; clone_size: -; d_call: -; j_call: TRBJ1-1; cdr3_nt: TGTGCCAGCCGGGGGTACATGAACACTGAAGCTTTCTTT; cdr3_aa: CASRGYMNTEAFF
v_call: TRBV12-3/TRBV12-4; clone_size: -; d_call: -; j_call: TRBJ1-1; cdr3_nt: TGTGCCAGCGGTGGAGGGGTGGAGACTGAAGCTTTCTTT; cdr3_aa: CASGGGVETEAFF
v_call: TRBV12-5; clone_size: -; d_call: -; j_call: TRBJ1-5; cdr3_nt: TGTGCTAGTGGTTTCGTTGATCAGCCCCAGCATTTT; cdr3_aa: CASGFVDQPQHF
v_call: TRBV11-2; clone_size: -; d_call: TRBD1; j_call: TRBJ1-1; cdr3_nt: TGTGCCAGCAGCTATCACCTACAGGGGGAAGCTTTCTTT; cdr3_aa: CASSYHLQGEAFF
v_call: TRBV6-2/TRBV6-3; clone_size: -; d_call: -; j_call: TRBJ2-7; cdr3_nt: TGTGCCAGCAGCCCGGGACTTACACTGTCCTACGAGCAGTACTTC; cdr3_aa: CASSPGLTLSYEQYF
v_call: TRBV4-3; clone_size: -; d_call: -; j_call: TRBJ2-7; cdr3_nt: TGCGCCAGCAGCCCTGACAGGACCACAACCTACGAGCAGTACTTC; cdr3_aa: CASSPDRTTTYEQYF
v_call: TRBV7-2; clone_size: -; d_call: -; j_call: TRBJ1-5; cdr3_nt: TGTGCCAGCAGCTTAGACGGGTCCAATCAGCCCCAGCATTTT; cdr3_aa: CASSLDGSNQPQHF
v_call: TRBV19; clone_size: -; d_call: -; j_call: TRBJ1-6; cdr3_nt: TGTGCCAGTAATAACCAGGGTCCCAATTCACCCCTCCACTTT; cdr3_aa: CASNNQGPNSPLHF
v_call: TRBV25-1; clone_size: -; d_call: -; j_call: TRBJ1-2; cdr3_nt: TGTGCCAGCAGTGAATTTACTAACTATGGCTACACCTTC; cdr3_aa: CASSEFTNYGYTF
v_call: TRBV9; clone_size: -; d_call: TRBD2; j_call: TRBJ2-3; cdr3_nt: TGTGCCAGCAGCGTCGGCGGGGGGGCTAGCACAGATACGCAGTATTTT; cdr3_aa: CASSVGGGASTDTQYF
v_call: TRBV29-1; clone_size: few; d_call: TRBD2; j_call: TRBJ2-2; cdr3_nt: TGCAGCGCCGCCGGTAGCGGGACGAACACCGGGGAGCTGTTTTTT; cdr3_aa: CSAAGSGTNTGELFF
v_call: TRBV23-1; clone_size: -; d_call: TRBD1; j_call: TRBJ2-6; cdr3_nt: TGCGCCAGCAGTCAAGAGGGGCAGGGGGACGGGGCCAACGTCCTGACTTTC; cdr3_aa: CASSQEGQGDGANVLTF
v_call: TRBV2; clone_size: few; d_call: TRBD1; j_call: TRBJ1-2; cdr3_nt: TGTGCCAGCAGCCTTGGGACAGGGAACTATGGCTACACCTTC; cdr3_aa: CASSLGTGNYGYTF
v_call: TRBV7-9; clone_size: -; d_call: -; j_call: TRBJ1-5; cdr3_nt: TGTGCCAGCAGCTTAGCGCACGGGGGCAATCAGCCCCAGCATTTT; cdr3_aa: CASSLAHGGNQPQHF
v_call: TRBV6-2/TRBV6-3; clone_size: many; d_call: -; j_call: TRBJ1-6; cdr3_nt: TGTGCCAGCAGCCCGACGACAGTGTCACCCCTCCACTTT; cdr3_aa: CASSPTTVSPLHF
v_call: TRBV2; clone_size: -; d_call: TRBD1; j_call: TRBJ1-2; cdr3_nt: TGTGCCAGCAACAGGGGGCGCGACTATGGCTACACCTTC; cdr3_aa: CASNRGRDYGYTF
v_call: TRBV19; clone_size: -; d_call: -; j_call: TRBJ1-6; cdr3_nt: TGTGCCAGTATAGGGGGTGGCAGCAATTCACCCCTCCACTTT; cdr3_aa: CASIGGGSNSPLHF
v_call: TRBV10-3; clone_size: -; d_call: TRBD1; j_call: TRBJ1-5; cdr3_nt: TGTGCCATCAAGGGGGCTAGTGGCAATCAGCCCCAGCATTTT; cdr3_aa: CAIKGASGNQPQHF
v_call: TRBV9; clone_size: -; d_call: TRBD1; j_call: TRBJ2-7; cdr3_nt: TGTGCCAGCAGCGCCGGGACAGGGGGTTACGAGCAGTACTTC; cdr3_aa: CASSAGTGGYEQYF
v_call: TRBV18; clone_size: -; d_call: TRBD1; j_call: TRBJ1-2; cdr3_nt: TGTGCCAGTCAGGGGGCAATTGGCTACACCTTC; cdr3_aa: CASQGAIGYTF
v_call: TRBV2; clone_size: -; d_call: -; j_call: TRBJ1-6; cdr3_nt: TGTGCCAGCAAAGGCAGGTGGGATTCACCCCTCCACTTT; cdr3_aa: CASKGRWDSPLHF
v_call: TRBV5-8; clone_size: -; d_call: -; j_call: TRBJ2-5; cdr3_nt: TGTGCCAGCAGCCAGGGATCATATTTAGAGACCCAGTACTTC; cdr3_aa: CASSQGSYLETQYF
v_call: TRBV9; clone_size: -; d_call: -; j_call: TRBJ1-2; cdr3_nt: TGTGCCAGCAGCGTAGATTTGGTGGGGAGAACTAACTATGGCTACACCTTC; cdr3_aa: CASSVDLVGRTNYGYTF
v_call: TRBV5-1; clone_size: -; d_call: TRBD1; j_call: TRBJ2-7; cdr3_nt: TGCGCCAGCAACCGGGACAGGGGGCCCTCCTACGAGCAGTACTTC; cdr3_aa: CASNRDRGPSYEQYF
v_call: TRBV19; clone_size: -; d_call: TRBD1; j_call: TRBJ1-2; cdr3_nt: TGTGCCAGCTCGACAGGGGACTATGGCTACACCTTC; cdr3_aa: CASSTGDYGYTF
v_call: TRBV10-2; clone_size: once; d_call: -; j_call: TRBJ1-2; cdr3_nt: TGCGCCAGCAGTGAGTTCGTCAAGTCGGATGGCTACACCTTC; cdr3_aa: CASSEFVKSDGYTF
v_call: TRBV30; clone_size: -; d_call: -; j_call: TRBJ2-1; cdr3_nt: TGTGCCTGGAGTGTACCGGGGGGCGGGTTGAATGAGCAGTTCTTC; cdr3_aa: CAWSVPGGGLNEQFF
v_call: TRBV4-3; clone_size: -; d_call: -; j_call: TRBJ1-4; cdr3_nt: TGCGCCAGCTCACAGGCTTCCCATGAAAAACTGTTTTTT; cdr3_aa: CASSQASHEKLFF
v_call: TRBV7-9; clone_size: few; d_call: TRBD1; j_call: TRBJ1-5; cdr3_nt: TGTGCCAGCAGCTTAGATACAGGGGGCCAGCCCCAGCATTTT; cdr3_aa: CASSLDTGGQPQHF
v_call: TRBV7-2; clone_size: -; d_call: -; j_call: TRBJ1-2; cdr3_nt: TGTGCCAGCAGCCAAAGTCGGGGGACCTCCGGATATGGCTACACCTTC; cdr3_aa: CASSQSRGTSGYGYTF
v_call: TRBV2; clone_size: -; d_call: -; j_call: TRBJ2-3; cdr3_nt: TGTGCCAGCAGTAGGGACACGGGGGATACGCAGTATTTT; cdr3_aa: CASSRDTGDTQYF
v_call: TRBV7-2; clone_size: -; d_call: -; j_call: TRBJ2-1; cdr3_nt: TGTGCCAGCAGCTTAGAGGGTTTGTTTGCCGGAGGAGATGAGCAGTTCTTC; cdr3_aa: CASSLEGLFAGGDEQFF
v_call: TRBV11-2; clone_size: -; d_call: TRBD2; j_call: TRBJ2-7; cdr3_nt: TGTGCCAGCAGCTTAGGGCGGGGGACGAAGGATTCCTACGAGCAGTACTTC; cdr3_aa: CASSLGRGTKDSYEQYF
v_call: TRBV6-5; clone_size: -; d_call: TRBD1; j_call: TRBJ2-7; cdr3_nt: TGTGCCAGCAGTTCCGGGACAGGGCCCTACGAGCAGTACTTC; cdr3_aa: CASSSGTGPYEQYF
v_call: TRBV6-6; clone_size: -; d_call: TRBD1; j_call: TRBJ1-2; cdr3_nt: TGTGCCAGCAGTTACCCGGACAGGGTATTCGGTTTC; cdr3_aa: CASSYPDRVFGF
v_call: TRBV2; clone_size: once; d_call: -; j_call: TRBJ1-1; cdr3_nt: TGTGCCAGCAGGAACGAGGGGAACACTGAAGCTTTCTTT; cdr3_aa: CASRNEGNTEAFF
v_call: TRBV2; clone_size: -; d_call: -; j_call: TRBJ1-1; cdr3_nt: TGTGCCAGCGGCGGGGTGGCGAGGGACACTGAAGCTTTCTTT; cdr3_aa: CASGGVARDTEAFF
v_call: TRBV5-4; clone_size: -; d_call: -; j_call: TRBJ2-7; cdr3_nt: TGTGCCAGCAGCTTGGGTTACACCTACGAGCAGTACTTC; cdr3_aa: CASSLGYTYEQYF
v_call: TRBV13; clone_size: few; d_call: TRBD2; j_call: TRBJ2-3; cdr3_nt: TGTGCCAGCAGCTCGCGGGGACTAGCGGGTCGAAGCCTCACAGATACGCAGTATTTT; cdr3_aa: CASSSRGLAGRSLTDTQYF
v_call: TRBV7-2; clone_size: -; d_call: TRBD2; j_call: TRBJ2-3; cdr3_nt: TGTGCCAGCAGCTTTATGACTAGCGGTACCACAGATACGCAGTATTTT; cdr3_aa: CASSFMTSGTTDTQYF
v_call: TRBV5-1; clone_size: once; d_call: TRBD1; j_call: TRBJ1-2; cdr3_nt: TGCGCCAGCCCGCCCGGACAGGGAAACTATGGCTACACCTTC; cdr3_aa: CASPPGQGNYGYTF
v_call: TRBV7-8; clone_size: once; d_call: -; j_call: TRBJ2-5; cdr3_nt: TGTGCCAGCAGCTTAAGTTCATCTCCAGTCCAAGAGACCCAGTACTTC; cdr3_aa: CASSLSSSPVQETQYF
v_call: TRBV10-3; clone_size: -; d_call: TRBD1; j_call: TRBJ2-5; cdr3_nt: TGTGCCATCAGTGGAGGGACAGGGGGCTTCGAGACCCAGTACTTC; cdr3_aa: CAISGGTGGFETQYF
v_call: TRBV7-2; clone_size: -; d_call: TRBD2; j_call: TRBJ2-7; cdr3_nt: TGTGCCAGCAGCTTGGGACTAGTTTACTACGAGCAGTACTTC; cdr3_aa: CASSLGLVYYEQYF
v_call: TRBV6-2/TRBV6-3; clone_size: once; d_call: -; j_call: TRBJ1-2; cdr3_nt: TGTGCCAGCAGTTCCCCTACTTCTAACTATGGCTACACCTTC; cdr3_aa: CASSSPTSNYGYTF